This T cell receptor beta chain was documented in a study of tumor-infiltrating lymphocytes in oesophageal squamous cell carcinoma. TCRdb processed the PCR reads anew with MiXCR; each CDR3 protein has one entry. The data hold 18,000 or so distinct CDR3 sequences, with 39% observed a single time. This clonotype was detected ten times or more. CDR1 is MNHNS, CDR2 SASEGT, per germline. The CDR3 has 15 amino acids. The ends were cut back, 8 bases at V and 5 bases at J, with 19 bases in the middle. The sample comprised esophageal tumor tissue. The receptor's source is a male donor with esophageal squamous cell carcinoma. The J gene is TRBJ2-1, the V gene TRBV6-1, with D possibly TRBD2 on 6 matching bases. CDR3 amino acids: CASRSPGLTNNEQFF. CDR3 in DNA: TGTGCCAGCCGTTCTCCCGGACTAACGAACAATGAGCAGTTCTTC.